This TCR beta chain was recorded in a study of blood T cell repertoires in COVID-19 (TCRdb year 2020). Regarding the research as a whole: The collaborator samples originated in the United States, Italy and Spain and spanned the acute and convalescent phases of COVID-19. The prospective study material was composed of cDNA or gDNA derived from T cells, B-cell-depleted T cells, or PBMCs. Subjects who had been exposed to COVID-19, were actively infected with it, or had recovered from it provided the deeply sampled blood TCRbeta repertoires that made up the dataset. The repertoires were released in a freely available public database meant as a resource for research on the immune response to SARS-CoV-2. The samples were drawn from the first 160 participants of the ongoing ImmuneRACE study and from over 950 subjects provided by 6 global collaborators. Sample metadata almost always included a de-identified subject ID, COVID-19 status, age in years and sex. Where available, HLA class I and class II types were obtained from metadata supplied by the sample provider rather than from assay-based typing. Overall results and qualifications from the work: The quantity of clinical and demographic metadata differed by source and by participant and was supplied without curation.

Collaborating institutions collected whole blood in K2EDTA tubes following their own protocols. For TCRbeta analysis, collaborators shipped samples in one of three forms: frozen whole blood, isolated PBMCs, or DNA extracted from either of those sample types. Reading the germline V gene (reference sequence) gives CDR1 LGHDT and CDR2 YNNKEL. Cut back by 1 base and 8 bases, the V and J ends lie 5 bases apart. CDR3 length: 12 amino acids, cysteine to phenylalanine. Only the CDR3 region is kept as DNA, spanning 36 bases read in frame from base 1. TCRbeta CDR3 regions were amplified from genomic DNA by means of the immunoSEQ Assay, a bias-controlled multiplex PCR. For the original study's pipeline: Nucleated cell counts per sample were estimated from amplification of reference gene primers within the assay. To quantify the absolute abundance of each unique TCRbeta CDR3 rearrangement, sequence reads were collapsed and filtered. For each sample, productive Simpson clonality was calculated by taking the square root of Simpson's diversity index across productive rearrangements. The clones in this table, taken by TCRdb from immuneACCESS, are in-frame only. Not every clone is retained; where verified, under half of the shortfall comes from an unresolved V gene, and the cause of the rest is unknown. From that table come the V and J calls and clone size; the DNA was used to work out D and trimming. The sample yields 140,000 or so clones; around 83% were counted once. The leading ten clones occupy roughly 2.5% of the sample.

To note about this clone: This clone's antigen is unknown. The record has no base qualities; no much larger clone is one base away.

The sequencing sample was made of peripheral blood. Here the chain combines TRBV3-1 (or the pseudogene TRBV3-2) and TRBJ1-4; the D gene cannot be resolved reliably. This receptor was obtained from a human donor with acute or convalescent COVID-19. The donor label of this sample is uncertain. Here the CDR3 is given as CASSQVREKLFF. Here is the DNA: TGTGCCAGCAGCCAAGTCCGGGAAAAACTGTTTTTT.